This is a list of T cell receptor beta chains from one sample in a study of T cells in Graves' hyperthyroidism and ophthalmopathy. TCRdb reprocessed the multiplex PCR reads with MiXCR, giving one entry per CDR3 protein. The sample has about 640,000 distinct CDR3 sequences; less than 25% are singletons. The sequenced sample consisted of blood. These receptors came from a man aged 25 to 40 with Graves' ophthalmopathy. Both conserved end residues are part of each CDR3. The order of the fields is J gene, clone size, V gene, D gene, CDR3 DNA, CDR3 protein. The D gene is left open where the match is weak. Rows may omit the clone size; those that give it use once, few, many or a size class.

>TRBJ1-6|many|TRBV28|TRBD1
TGTGCCAGCAGTCCTGGGACAGACTATTCACCCCTCCACTTT
CASSPGTDYSPLHF
>TRBJ2-1|many|TRBV12-3/TRBV12-4|TRBD2
TGTGCCAGCAGTTTAGACCGGCTAGCGGGAGTGCTAAATGAGCAGTTCTTC
CASSLDRLAGVLNEQFF
>TRBJ2-1|NA|TRBV6-1|TRBD2
TGTGCCAGCAGCCAAAGGACTAGCGGGCGCTACAATGAGCAGTTCTTC
CASSQRTSGRYNEQFF
>TRBJ2-1|many|TRBV30|TRBD2
TGTGCCTGGAGTCCAGCGGGAAACAATGAGCAGTTCTTC
CAWSPAGNNEQFF
>TRBJ1-1|NA|TRBV5-6|TRBD1
TGTGCCAGCAGCGAAGGGACAGGGCAGGCTTTCTTT
CASSEGTGQAFF
>TRBJ2-2|NA|TRBV2|NA
TGTGCCAGCAGTGCGCTTGGGGAGCTGTTTTTT
CASSALGELFF
>TRBJ1-4|many|TRBV11-2|NA
TGTGCCAGCAGCCTAAATACACAAAGAGGACGGGTTGAAAAACTGTTTTTT
CASSLNTQRGRVEKLFF
>TRBJ2-3|few|TRBV28|NA
TGTGCCAGCAGTTTTGAGTCGGATACGCAGTATTTT
CASSFESDTQYF
>TRBJ2-2|NA|TRBV10-3|NA
TGTGCCATCAGTGAGCCGATAAACACCGGGGAGCTGTTTTTT
CAISEPINTGELFF
>TRBJ2-1|NA|TRBV6-1|NA
TGTGCCAGCAGCGCAAGATCCTACAATGAGCAGTTCTTC
CASSARSYNEQFF
>TRBJ1-4|many|TRBV30|TRBD1
TGTGCCTCAACGGGACAGGGCCCTTTGGAAAAACTGTTTTTT
CASTGQGPLEKLFF
>TRBJ2-3|NA|TRBV6-1|NA
TGTGCCAGCAGTGCTCGGGGGCGGGGGTCCACAGATACGCAGTATTTT
CASSARGRGSTDTQYF
>TRBJ2-7|NA|TRBV5-4|NA
TGTGCCAGCAGCTTGCGGGGCACTAACTACGAGCAGTACTTC
CASSLRGTNYEQYF
>TRBJ2-2|NA|TRBV29-1|NA
TGCAGCGTTGATGCGGACCCGAACACCGGGGAGCTGTTTTTT
CSVDADPNTGELFF
>TRBJ2-3|NA|TRBV4-3|TRBD1
TGCGCCAGCAGCCAAGGACAGGGGGCGCAAACAGATACGCAGTATTTT
CASSQGQGAQTDTQYF
>TRBJ2-1|many|TRBV2|TRBD2
TGTGCCAGCAGAGCTAGCGGTGGGAGAGGCGATGAGCAGTTCTTC
CASRASGGRGDEQFF
>TRBJ2-2|NA|TRBV7-9|TRBD1
TGTGCCAGCAGCGCGGACAGGTTCACCGGGGAGCTGTTTTTT
CASSADRFTGELFF
>TRBJ2-3|many|TRBV18|TRBD2
TGTGCCAGCTCACGGGAGGGCGCCCGCGCAGATACGCAGTATTTT
CASSREGARADTQYF
>TRBJ2-1|NA|TRBV5-1|TRBD2
TGCGCCAGCAGCTTCGGGACTAGCGGGCGCACAGGTGAGCAGTTCTTC
CASSFGTSGRTGEQFF
>TRBJ1-1|many|TRBV27|NA
TGTGCCAGCAGTTTATCACTGGGGTTGAACACTGAAGCTTTCTTT
CASSLSLGLNTEAFF
>TRBJ2-2|few|TRBV7-9|NA
TGTGCCAGCAGCTTATTAGGCAGTGACGCGAACACCGGGGAGCTGTTTTTT
CASSLLGSDANTGELFF
>TRBJ1-6|NA|TRBV7-9|NA
TGTGCCAGCAGCTTAGGAGAGCCTCGGCATTCACCCCTCCACTTT
CASSLGEPRHSPLHF
>TRBJ2-7|many|TRBV13|TRBD1
TGTGCCAGCAGCCCCGGACAGGGCCCCGAGCAGTACTTC
CASSPGQGPEQYF
>TRBJ2-7|NA|TRBV7-9|NA
TGTGCCAGCAGCTCCGGGGGGCGGACAGGGCACTACGAGCAGTACTTC
CASSSGGRTGHYEQYF
>TRBJ2-2|few|TRBV5-4|TRBD1
TGTGCCAGCAGCCCCCGACAGGGGGCGCCTACCGGGGAGCTGTTTTTT
CASSPRQGAPTGELFF
>TRBJ2-1|few|TRBV28|TRBD2
TGTGCCAGCAGTCCAGGGACTAGCGGGAGAATGAATGAGCAGTTCTTC
CASSPGTSGRMNEQFF
>TRBJ2-5|NA|TRBV24-1|TRBD1
TGTGCCACCAGTTCCGGGACAGGTCAAGAGACCCAGTACTTC
CATSSGTGQETQYF
>TRBJ2-1|many|TRBV7-2|TRBD1
TGTGCCAGCAGCTTAGGGGACAGGGCCTACAATGAGCAGTTCTTC
CASSLGDRAYNEQFF
>TRBJ2-1|NA|TRBV20-1|TRBD2
TGCAGTGCTAGAGCCTTAGCGGGAGGTGAGCAGTTCTTC
CSARALAGGEQFF
>TRBJ2-1|few|TRBV7-9|NA
TGTGCCAGCAGCTTAGCTGTTCGGCTAGCATTAGTTGGGAATGAGCAGTTCTTC
CASSLAVRLALVGNEQFF
>TRBJ1-5|few|TRBV20-1|TRBD1
TGCAGTGCTAGGACAGGGCCAGTTCCTAGCAATCAGCCCCAGCATTTT
CSARTGPVPSNQPQHF
>TRBJ1-1|few|TRBV19|NA
TGTGCCAGTAACATACAGGGCGTAAACACTGAAGCTTTCTTT
CASNIQGVNTEAFF
>TRBJ2-7|few|TRBV20-1|NA
TGCAGTGCTAGAGATCAACACGGGGCCTACGAGCAGTGCTTC
CSARDQHGAYEQCF
>TRBJ2-5|few|TRBV6-1|NA
TGTGCCAGCAGTAGGAAAAAGCGGGAGACCCAGTACTTC
CASSRKKRETQYF
>TRBJ2-1|NA|TRBV5-1|TRBD2
TGTGCCAGCAGCGTAAATCCTAGCGGTGACAATGAGCAGTTCTTC
CASSVNPSGDNEQFF
>TRBJ1-1|NA|TRBV10-3|NA
TGTGCCATCAGTGAGTCGGCGGGGCGGAACACTGAAGCTTTCTTT
CAISESAGRNTEAFF
>TRBJ2-1|NA|TRBV29-1|TRBD1
TGCAGCGTTGATGGGGACAGCAGCTCCTACAATGAGCAGTTCTTC
CSVDGDSSSYNEQFF
>TRBJ2-3|many|TRBV27|NA
TGTGCCAGCAGCTCCTCACCTCTCGCGGGGACCCTGGACACAGATACGCAGTATTTT
CASSSSPLAGTLDTDTQYF
>TRBJ2-7|many|TRBV27|TRBD2
TGTGCCAGCAGTATTAGCGGGAGGTCCACCTACGAGCAGTACTTC
CASSISGRSTYEQYF
>TRBJ2-2|many|TRBV11-2|NA
TGTGCCAGCAGCTTAGATTCGGCCGCGTCCGGGGAGCTGTTTTTT
CASSLDSAASGELFF
>TRBJ2-7|NA|TRBV27|TRBD2
TGTGCCAGCAGTTTACGCAGCGGGAGGGACTCCTACGAGCAGTACTTC
CASSLRSGRDSYEQYF
>TRBJ1-1|NA|TRBV7-8|TRBD1
TGTGCCAGCAGTGGTGGACAGGGGAAGAACACTGAAGCTTTCTTT
CASSGGQGKNTEAFF
>TRBJ1-1|NA|TRBV7-3|NA
TGTGCCAGCAGCCCCGGAGGAGTGGACACTGAAGCTTTCTTT
CASSPGGVDTEAFF
>TRBJ1-3|many|TRBV6-1|NA
TGTGCCAGCGAGGGGAACTCTGGAAACACCATATATTTT
CASEGNSGNTIYF
>TRBJ1-5|many|TRBV20-1|TRBD1
TGCAGTGCTAGGGACAGGGTACTGAATCAGCCCCAGCATTTT
CSARDRVLNQPQHF
>TRBJ2-7|many|TRBV6-2/TRBV6-3|NA
TGTGCCAGCAACGCAGCGACCCGCGAGCAGTACTTC
CASNAATREQYF
>TRBJ1-4|NA|TRBV6-1|NA
TGTGCCAGCAGTTATGACTCCTCACGCAAAGAAAAACTGTTTTTT
CASSYDSSRKEKLFF
>TRBJ2-2|NA|TRBV5-1|NA
TGCGCCAGCAGCGGTCCAGCGGTTAACACCGGGGAGCTGTTTTTT
CASSGPAVNTGELFF
>TRBJ2-5|NA|TRBV29-1|NA
TGCAGCGGAAGGGGACGCCAAGAGACCCAGTACTTC
CSGRGRQETQYF
>TRBJ2-7|many|TRBV18|NA
TGTGCCAGCTCCACAGGCGCCGGCCCCTACGAGCAGTACTTC
CASSTGAGPYEQYF
>TRBJ2-2|few|TRBV19|TRBD2
TGTGCCAGTAGGTCGGGAGGGAACACCGGGGAGCTGTTTTTT
CASRSGGNTGELFF
>TRBJ1-1|many|TRBV18|NA
TGTGCCAGCTCTCAGGGCCTTATTCTGAACACTGAAGCTTTCTTT
CASSQGLILNTEAFF
>TRBJ2-7|many|TRBV28|NA
TGTGCCAGCAGTCCCCCCGCCTACGAGCAGTACTTC
CASSPPAYEQYF
>TRBJ2-7|NA|TRBV7-9|TRBD2
TGTGCCAGCAGCTCTCTTAGCGGGCGCTACGAGCAGTACTTC
CASSSLSGRYEQYF
>TRBJ2-7|many|TRBV25-1|TRBD1
TGTGCCAGCAGGGGACAGTCCGCCTACGAGCAGTACTTC
CASRGQSAYEQYF
>TRBJ2-1|few|TRBV28|NA
TGTGCCAGCAGTAGCCGCGGGGCCTTAAACAATGAGCAGTTCTTC
CASSSRGALNNEQFF
>TRBJ2-6|NA|TRBV7-7|TRBD1
TGTGCTAGCAGCTTAGCCCTAGGCAAGGGACAGGGGAACTCTGGGGCCAACGTCCTGACTTTC
CASSLALGKGQGNSGANVLTF
>TRBJ2-5|many|TRBV7-9|NA
TGTGCCAGCAGCAACGTGGACTACCAAGAGACCCAGTACTTC
CASSNVDYQETQYF
>TRBJ2-5|NA|TRBV9|TRBD2
TGTGCCAGCAGCGTAACAGCGGGAGGAGCGGAGACCCAGTACTTC
CASSVTAGGAETQYF